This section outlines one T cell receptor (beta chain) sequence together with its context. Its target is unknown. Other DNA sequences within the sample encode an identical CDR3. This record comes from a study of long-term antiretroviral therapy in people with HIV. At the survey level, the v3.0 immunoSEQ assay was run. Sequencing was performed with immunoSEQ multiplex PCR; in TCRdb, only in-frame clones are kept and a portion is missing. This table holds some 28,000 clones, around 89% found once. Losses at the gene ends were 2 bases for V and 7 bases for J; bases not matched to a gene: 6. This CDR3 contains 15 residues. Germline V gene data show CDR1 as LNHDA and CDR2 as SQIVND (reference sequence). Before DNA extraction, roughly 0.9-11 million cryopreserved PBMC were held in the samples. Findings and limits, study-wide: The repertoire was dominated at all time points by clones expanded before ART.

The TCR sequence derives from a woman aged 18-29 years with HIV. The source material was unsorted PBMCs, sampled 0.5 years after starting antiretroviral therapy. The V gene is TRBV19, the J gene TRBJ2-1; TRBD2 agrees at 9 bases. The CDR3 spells CASSISSGSLNEQFF. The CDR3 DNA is TGTGCCAGTAGTATAAGTAGCGGGAGTCTAAATGAGCAGTTCTTC.